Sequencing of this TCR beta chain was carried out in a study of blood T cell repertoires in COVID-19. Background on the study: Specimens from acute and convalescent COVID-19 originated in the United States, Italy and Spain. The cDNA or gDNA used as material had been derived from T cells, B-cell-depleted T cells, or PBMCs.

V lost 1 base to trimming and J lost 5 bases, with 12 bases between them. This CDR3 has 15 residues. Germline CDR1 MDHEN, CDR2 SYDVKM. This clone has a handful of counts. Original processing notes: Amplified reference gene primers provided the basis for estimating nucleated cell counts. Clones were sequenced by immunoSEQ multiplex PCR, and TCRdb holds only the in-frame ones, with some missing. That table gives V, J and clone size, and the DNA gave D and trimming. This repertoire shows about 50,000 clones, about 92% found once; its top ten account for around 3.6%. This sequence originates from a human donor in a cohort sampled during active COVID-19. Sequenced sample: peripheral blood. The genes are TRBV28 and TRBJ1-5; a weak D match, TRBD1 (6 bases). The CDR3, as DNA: TGTGCCAGCAGTTTATTACAGGGTAGGCATCAGCCCCAGCATTTT. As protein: CASSLLQGRHQPQHF. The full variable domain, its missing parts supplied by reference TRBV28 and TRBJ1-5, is DVKVTQSSRYLVKRTGEKVFLECVQDMDHENMFWYRQDPGLGLRLIYFSYDVKMKEKGDIPEGYSVSREKKERFSLILESASTNQTSMYLCASSLLQGRHQPQHFGDGTRLSIL.